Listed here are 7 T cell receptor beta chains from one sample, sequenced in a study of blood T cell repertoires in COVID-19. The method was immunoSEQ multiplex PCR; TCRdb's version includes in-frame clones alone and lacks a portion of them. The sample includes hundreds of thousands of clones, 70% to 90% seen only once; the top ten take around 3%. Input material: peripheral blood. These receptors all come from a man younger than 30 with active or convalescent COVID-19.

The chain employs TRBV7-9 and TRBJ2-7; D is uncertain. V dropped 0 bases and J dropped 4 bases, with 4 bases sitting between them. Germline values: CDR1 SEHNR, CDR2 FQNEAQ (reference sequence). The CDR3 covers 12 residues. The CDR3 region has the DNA TGTGCCAGCAGCTTAGCGACATACGAGCAGTACTTC. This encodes CASSLATYEQYF.

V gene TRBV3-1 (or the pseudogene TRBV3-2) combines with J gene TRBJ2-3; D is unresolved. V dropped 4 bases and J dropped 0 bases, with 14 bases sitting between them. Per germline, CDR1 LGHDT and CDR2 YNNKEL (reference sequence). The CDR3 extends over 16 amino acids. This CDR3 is CASSPTLELSTDTQYF. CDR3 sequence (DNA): TGTGCCAGCAGCCCTACCCTCGAGTTGAGCACAGATACGCAGTATTTT.

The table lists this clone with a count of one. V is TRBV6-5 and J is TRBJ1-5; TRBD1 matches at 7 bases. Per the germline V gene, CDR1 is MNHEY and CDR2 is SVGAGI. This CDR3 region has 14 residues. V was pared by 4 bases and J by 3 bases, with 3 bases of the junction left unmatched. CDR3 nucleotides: TGTGCCAGCAGTTCGGGACAGTACAATCAGCCCCAGCATTTT. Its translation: CASSSGQYNQPQHF.

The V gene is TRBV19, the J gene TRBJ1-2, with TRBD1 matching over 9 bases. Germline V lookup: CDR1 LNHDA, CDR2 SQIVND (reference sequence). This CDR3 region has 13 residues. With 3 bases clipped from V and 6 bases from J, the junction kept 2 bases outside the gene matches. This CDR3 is CASSIWDRDGYTF. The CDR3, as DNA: TGTGCCAGTAGTATTTGGGACAGGGATGGCTACACCTTC.

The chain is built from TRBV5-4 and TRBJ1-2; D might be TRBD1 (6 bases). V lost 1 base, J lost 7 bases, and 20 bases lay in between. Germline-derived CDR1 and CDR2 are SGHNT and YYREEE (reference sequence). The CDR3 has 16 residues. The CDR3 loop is CASSLSRQGNMLGYTF. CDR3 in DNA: TGTGCCAGCAGCTTGAGCCGGCAGGGGAATATGCTTGGCTACACCTTC.

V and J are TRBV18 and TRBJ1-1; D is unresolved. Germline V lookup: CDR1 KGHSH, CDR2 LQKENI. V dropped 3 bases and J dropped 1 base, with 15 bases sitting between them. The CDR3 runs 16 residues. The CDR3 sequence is CASSPTVTLQNTEAFF. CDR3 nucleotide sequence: TGTGCCAGCTCACCCACGGTTACCCTCCAGAACACTGAAGCTTTCTTT.

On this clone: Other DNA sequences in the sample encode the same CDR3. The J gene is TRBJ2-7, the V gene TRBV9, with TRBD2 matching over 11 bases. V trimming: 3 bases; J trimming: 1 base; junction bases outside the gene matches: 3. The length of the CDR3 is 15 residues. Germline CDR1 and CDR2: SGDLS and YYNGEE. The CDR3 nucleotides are TGTGCCAGCAGCGCCGGGACTAGCGGTTCCTACGAGCAGTACTTC. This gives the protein CASSAGTSGSYEQYF. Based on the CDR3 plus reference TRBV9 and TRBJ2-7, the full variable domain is DSGVTQTPKHLITATGQRVTLRCSPRSGDLSVYWYQQSLDQGLQFLIQYYNGEERAKGNILERFSAQQFPDLHSELNLSSLELGDSALYFCASSAGTSGSYEQYFGPGTRLTVT.